This record covers a single T cell receptor beta chain. How the authors handled the data: How many nucleated cells were present was estimated from reference gene primer amplification. The data were produced by immunoSEQ multiplex PCR, yet TCRdb's version contains in-frame clones alone and is incomplete. V and J calls plus clone size are reproduced from that table; the DNA served to infer D and trimming. The data show 150,000 to 200,000 clones, around 83% seen once. This specimen belongs to a study of blood T cell repertoires in COVID-19. Study as a whole: T cells, B-cell-depleted T cells, or PBMCs provided the cDNA or gDNA that served as material.

This CDR3 is built from 14 residues. The germline V gene has CDR1 LNHDA and CDR2 SQIVND (reference sequence). V was clipped by 0 bases and J by 4 bases, with 7 bases between them. This sequence was found in a woman in her fifties or sixties with acute or convalescent COVID-19. This chain joins TRBV19 and TRBJ1-5, with D possibly TRBD1 on 5 matching bases. Sequenced input: peripheral blood. The CDR3 here is CASSIDGGNQPQHF. The CDR3 nucleotides are TGTGCCAGTAGTATAGATGGGGGGAATCAGCCCCAGCATTTT.